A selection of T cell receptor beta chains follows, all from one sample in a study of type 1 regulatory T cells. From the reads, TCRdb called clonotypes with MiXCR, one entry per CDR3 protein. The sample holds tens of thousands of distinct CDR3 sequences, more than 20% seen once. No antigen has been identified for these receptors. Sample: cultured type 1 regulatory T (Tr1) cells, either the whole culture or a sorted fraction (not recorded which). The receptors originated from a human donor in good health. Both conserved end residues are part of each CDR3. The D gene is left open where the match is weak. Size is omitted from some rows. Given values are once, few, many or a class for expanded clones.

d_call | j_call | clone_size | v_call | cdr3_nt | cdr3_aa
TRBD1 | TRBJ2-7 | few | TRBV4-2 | TGTGCCAGCAGCCAGGAGAGACAGGGGAAGTACGAGCAGTACTTC | CASSQERQGKYEQYF
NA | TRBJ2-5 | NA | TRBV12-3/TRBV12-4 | TGTGCCAGCACCCCTGGCGGGACAGTCGGAGAGACCCAGTACTTC | CASTPGGTVGETQYF
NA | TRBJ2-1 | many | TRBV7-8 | TGTGCCAGCAGCCTCGACTTCTACAATGAGCAGTTCTTC | CASSLDFYNEQFF
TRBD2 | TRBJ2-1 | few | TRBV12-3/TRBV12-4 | TGTGCCAGCAGTTTAGGTCGACTAGCGGGAGGCAACAATGAGCAGTTCTTC | CASSLGRLAGGNNEQFF
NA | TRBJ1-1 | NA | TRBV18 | TGTGCCAGCCAAGGGAGCCAGAACACTGAAGCTTTCTTT | CASQGSQNTEAFF
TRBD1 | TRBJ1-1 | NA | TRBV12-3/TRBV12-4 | TGTGCCAGCAGTTCTCGACAGGGCCACACTGAAGCTTTCTTT | CASSSRQGHTEAFF
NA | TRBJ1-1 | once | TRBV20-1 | TGCAGTGCCTGGAGTGTAACGGAAGAAGCTTTCTTT | CSAWSVTEEAFF
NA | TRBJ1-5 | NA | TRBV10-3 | TGTGCCATCAGTGATCGGGACACCAATCAGCCCCAGCATTTT | CAISDRDTNQPQHF
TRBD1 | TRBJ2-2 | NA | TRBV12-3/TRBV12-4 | TGTGCCAGCAGTGTCACAGGGGGCCAGGAGCTGTTTTTT | CASSVTGGQELFF
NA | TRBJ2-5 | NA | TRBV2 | TGTGCCAGCAGGGGTCGGGGAGAGTACCAAGAGACCCAGTACTTC | CASRGRGEYQETQYF
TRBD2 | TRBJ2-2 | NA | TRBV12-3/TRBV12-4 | TGTGCCAGCAAAGGACTAGCGATAGGCGGGGAGCTGTTTTTT | CASKGLAIGGELFF
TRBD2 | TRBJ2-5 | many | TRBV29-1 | TGCAGCGTCACTAGCGGGTCAGAGACCCAGTACTTC | CSVTSGSETQYF
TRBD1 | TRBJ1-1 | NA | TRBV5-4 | TGTGCCAGCAGCCGGGGGGGACAGGGGAACACTGAAGCTTTCTTT | CASSRGGQGNTEAFF
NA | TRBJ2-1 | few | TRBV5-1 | TGCGCCAGCAGCTCGGGGACCCTGGATGAGCAGTTCTTC | CASSSGTLDEQFF
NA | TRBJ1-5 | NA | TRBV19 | TGTGCCAGTAGTATAGATCTATTAAGGGACTGGCAGCCCCAGCATTTT | CASSIDLLRDWQPQHF
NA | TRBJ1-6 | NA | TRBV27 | TGTGCCAGCAGTCCCCTTCTTGGGACTGATTCACCCCTCCACTTT | CASSPLLGTDSPLHF